This entry lists 8 T cell receptor beta chains sequenced from one sample in a study of identical twins. MiXCR, run by TCRdb on the 5' RACE reads, gives a single entry per CDR3 protein. The sample holds some 710,000 distinct CDR3 sequences, approximately 6% seen once. The sample comprised naive T cells sorted from blood. These receptors originate from a man younger than 35 in good health.

This chain links TRBV7-9 with TRBJ2-2; 11 bases map to TRBD2. The CDR3 extends over 15 amino acids. J gave up 5 bases and V 5 bases, and 4 bases lay outside the gene matches. CDR1 is SEHNR and CDR2 is FQNEAQ in the germline V gene (reference sequence). The CDR3: CASSTSGRRTGELFF. The CDR3, as DNA: TGTGCCAGCAGCACTAGCGGGAGAAGGACCGGGGAGCTGTTTTTT.

The sample holds many counts of this clonotype. The chain uses TRBV5-5 and TRBJ1-5; D is uncertain. The V gene's germline CDR1 is SGHKS and CDR2 YYEKEE (reference sequence). The V and J ends lost 0 bases and 2 bases respectively, with 9 bases between them. The CDR3 is 15 amino acids. CDR3 in amino acids: CASSLVPYGNQPQHF. DNA of the CDR3: TGTGCCAGCAGCTTGGTCCCTTACGGCAATCAGCCCCAGCATTTT.

The sample holds many counts of this clonotype. The V call is TRBV11-2, the J call TRBJ2-3; 11 bases map to TRBD2. This CDR3 is 17 amino acids long. With 5 bases clipped from V and 5 bases from J, the junction kept 12 bases outside the gene matches. Per the germline V gene, CDR1 is SGHAT and CDR2 is FQNNGV. CDR3 loop: CASSNRLLAGGGDTQYF. The CDR3 DNA sequence: TGTGCCAGCAGCAACCGCCTTCTAGCGGGAGGAGGAGATACGCAGTATTTT.

The J gene is TRBJ1-2, the V gene TRBV12-3 or TRBV12-4, with 7 bases matching TRBD1. This CDR3 is built from 14 residues. J gave up 8 bases and V 1 base, and 7 bases lay outside the gene matches. DNA of the CDR3: TGTGCCAGCAGTTTAGGTGTCAGGGGGAAAGGCTACACCTTC. Amino acids: CASSLGVRGKGYTF.

At least ten counts were recorded for this clonotype. The V and J genes are TRBV12-3 or TRBV12-4 and TRBJ2-7; 8 bases are a match to TRBD2. The V segment lost 6 bases and the J segment 0 bases; nucleotides outside the gene matches: 7. The CDR3 has 15 residues. The DNA for the CDR3 is TGTGCCAGCAGGGCTAGCGGGCCGAGCTCCTACGAGCAGTACTTC. It specifies CASRASGPSSYEQYF.

J is TRBJ2-4 and V is TRBV7-6; a weak D match, TRBD2 (6 bases). Germline V gene sequence: CDR1 SGHVS, CDR2 FNYEAQ. The CDR3 extends over 15 amino acids. With 1 base removed from V and 11 bases from J, the gap between germline ends came to 18 bases. CDR3 coding DNA: TGTGCCAGCAGCTTAGGGACGGGGCTAGCGTCTGTTCAGTACTTC. It specifies CASSLGTGLASVQYF.

The V gene is TRBV20-1, the J gene TRBJ1-2; D is possibly TRBD1 (6 bases). Trimming shortened V by 4 bases and J by 2 bases, and 11 bases separated the two germline ends. CDR1 and CDR2 from the germline V gene are DFQATT and SNEGSKA (reference sequence). This CDR3 comprises 13 residues. CDR3 loop: CSATGGPNYGYTF. In DNA, the CDR3 is TGCAGTGCTACGGGGGGCCCCAACTATGGCTACACCTTC.

This chain connects TRBV20-1 to TRBJ2-2, with D possibly being TRBD2 (5 bases). The germline V gene has CDR1 DFQATT and CDR2 SNEGSKA (reference sequence). The CDR3 is 14 amino acids. The V gene lost 0 bases and the J gene lost 0 bases, with 5 bases spanning the gap. The CDR3 DNA reads TGCAGTGCTAGAGAAGCGGCGAACACCGGGGAGCTGTTTTTT. Its translation is CSAREAANTGELFF.